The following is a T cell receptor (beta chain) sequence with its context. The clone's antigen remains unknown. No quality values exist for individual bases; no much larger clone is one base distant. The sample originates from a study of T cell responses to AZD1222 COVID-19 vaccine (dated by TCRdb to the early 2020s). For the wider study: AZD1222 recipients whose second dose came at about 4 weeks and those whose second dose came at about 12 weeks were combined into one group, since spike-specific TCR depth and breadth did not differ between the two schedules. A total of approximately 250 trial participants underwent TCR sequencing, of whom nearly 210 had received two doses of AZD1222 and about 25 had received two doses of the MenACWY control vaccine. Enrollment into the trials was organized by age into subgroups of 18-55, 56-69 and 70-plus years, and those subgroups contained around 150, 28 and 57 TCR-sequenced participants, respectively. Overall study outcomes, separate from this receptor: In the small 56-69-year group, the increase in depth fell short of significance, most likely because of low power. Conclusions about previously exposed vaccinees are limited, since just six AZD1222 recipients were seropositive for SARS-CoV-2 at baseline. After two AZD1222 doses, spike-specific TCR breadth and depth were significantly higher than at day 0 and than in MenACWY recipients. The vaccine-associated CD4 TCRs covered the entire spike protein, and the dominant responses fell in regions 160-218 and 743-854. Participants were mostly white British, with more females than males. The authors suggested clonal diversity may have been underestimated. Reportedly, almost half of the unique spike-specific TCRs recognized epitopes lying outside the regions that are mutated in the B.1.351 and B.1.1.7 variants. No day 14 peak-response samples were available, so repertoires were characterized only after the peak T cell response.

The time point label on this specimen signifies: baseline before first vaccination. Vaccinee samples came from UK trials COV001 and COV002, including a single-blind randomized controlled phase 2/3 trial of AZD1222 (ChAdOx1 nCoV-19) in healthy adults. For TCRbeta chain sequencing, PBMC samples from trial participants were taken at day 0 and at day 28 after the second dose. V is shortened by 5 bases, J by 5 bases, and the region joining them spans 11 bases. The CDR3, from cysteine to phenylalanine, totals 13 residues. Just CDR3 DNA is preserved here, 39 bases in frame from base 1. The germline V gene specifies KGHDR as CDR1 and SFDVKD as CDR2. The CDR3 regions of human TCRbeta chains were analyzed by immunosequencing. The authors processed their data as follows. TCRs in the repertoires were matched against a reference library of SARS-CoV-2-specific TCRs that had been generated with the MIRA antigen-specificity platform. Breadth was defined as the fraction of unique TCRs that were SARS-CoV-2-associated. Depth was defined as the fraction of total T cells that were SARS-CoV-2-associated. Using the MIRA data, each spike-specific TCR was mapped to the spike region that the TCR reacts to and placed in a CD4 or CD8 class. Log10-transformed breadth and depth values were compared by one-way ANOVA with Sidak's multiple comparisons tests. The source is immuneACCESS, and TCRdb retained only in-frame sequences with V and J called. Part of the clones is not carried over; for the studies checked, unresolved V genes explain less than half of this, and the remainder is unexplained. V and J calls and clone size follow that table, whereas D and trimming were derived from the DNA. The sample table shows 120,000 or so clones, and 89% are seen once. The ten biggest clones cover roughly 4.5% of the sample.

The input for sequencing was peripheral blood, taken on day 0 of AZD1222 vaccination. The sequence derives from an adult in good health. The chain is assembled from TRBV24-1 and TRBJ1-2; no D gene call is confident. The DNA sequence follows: TGTGCCACCAGTGCAGGTGAAGTTTATGGCTACACCTTC. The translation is CATSAGEVYGYTF.